This T cell receptor (beta chain) was recovered during a study of identifying expanded T cells in peripheral blood. In the case of this clone: The target antigen is unknown.

There are 16 residues in the CDR3. The germline CDR1 and CDR2 sequences are LNHDA and SQIVND (reference sequence). V was shortened by 8 bases and J by 1 base, with 20 bases between the two germline ends. Collection occurred without any documented infections or immune events in donors. Clones were sequenced by immunoSEQ multiplex PCR, and TCRdb holds only the in-frame ones, with some missing. The table records over 100,000 clones, about 87% of them present only once. Study conclusions and caveats: Variance in clone template counts between approximately 2-week samples significantly increased with total template count across all healthy donors. Differentially abundant clones: roughly 1.3 between replicates, just under 17 at 2 to 3 weeks, 19 at four.

The chain combines TRBV19 with TRBJ1-2; D is uncertain. This receptor was identified in a person between 18 and 69 years old in good health. The sample taken for sequencing was blood. CDR3 nucleotide sequence: TGTGCCAGTTCACCCGAGAGTAAGCCCCTTAACTATGGCTACACCTTC. Translated: CASSPESKPLNYGYTF.